Sequencing of this T cell receptor beta chain was carried out in a study of cytomegalovirus exposure and HLA in healthy donors. V lost 0 bases, J lost 5 bases, and 6 bases stayed unmatched. The germline V gene has CDR1 LNHNV and CDR2 YYDKDF (reference sequence). The CDR3 has 16 amino acids. On this clone itself: The antigen is unknown.

Study-wide findings and caveats: Many donors carried some public TCRs, although rarity characterized most TCR sequences.

The PCR had 60 Vbeta and 13 Jbeta primers. Here immunoSEQ multiplex PCR was the method, and the copy in TCRdb shows in-frame clones only, minus some. Here the sample spans roughly 190,000 clones, around 86% being singletons. Sequencing was performed on PBMCs. This chain connects TRBV15 to TRBJ2-2, with TRBD2 identical over 7 bases. The source of this sequence is a woman in her late teens or twenties in good health and CMV-seronegative. CDR3 sequence: CATSREGGVKTGELFF. The CDR3 nucleotides read TGTGCCACCAGCAGAGAGGGAGGGGTTAAGACCGGGGAGCTGTTTTTT.